This T cell receptor (beta chain) was identified during a study of cytomegalovirus exposure and HLA in healthy donors. Germline-derived CDR1 and CDR2 are SGHDN and FVKESK. J lost 0 bases, V lost 4 bases, and 7 bases had no gene match. CDR3 length: 19 residues. Vbeta (60) and Jbeta (13) primers were used in the PCR. In the original processing: It was a later analysis that counted 83 million or so unique TCR beta chains, of which 8.5 million to 12 million were shared. This table comes from immunoSEQ multiplex PCR, and its TCRdb copy is limited to in-frame clones, with some not included. V, J and clone size are taken as reported in that table, and D and trimming were inferred from the DNA itself. This table holds 35,000 to 50,000 clones, approximately 57% found once.

The sample consisted of PBMCs. This receptor was taken from a man aged 55 to 69 in good health and CMV-seropositive. This chain joins TRBV14 and TRBJ2-1; 15 bases fit TRBD2. The CDR3 nucleotides are TGTGCCAGCAGCCCAGGGACTAGCGGGAGGTTCAGCTCCTACAATGAGCAGTTCTTC. Residues: CASSPGTSGRFSSYNEQFF.